This T cell receptor (beta chain) comes out of a study of cytomegalovirus exposure and HLA in healthy donors. Study information: Genetic ancestry analysis placed over 75% of the 410 or so donors that were genotyped in the Caucasian-associated cluster.

The sample holds one count of this clone. The antigen remains undetermined. Healthy bone marrow donors made up the cohort. Germline V gene data show CDR1 as LNHDA and CDR2 as SQIVND (reference sequence). The V and J ends lost 2 bases and 5 bases respectively, with 12 bases between them. This CDR3 contains 15 residues. Both 60 Vbeta primers and 13 Jbeta primers went into the PCR. The data were produced by immunoSEQ multiplex PCR, yet TCRdb's version contains in-frame clones alone and is incomplete. The table shows some 50,000 clones, with about 70% occurring only once. Overall study results and limits: Reportedly, HLA-A and HLA-B alleles of most subjects were accurately predicted from TCR beta.

This TCR was recovered from a woman aged 50 to 60 in good health and CMV-seropositive. V and J are TRBV19 and TRBJ1-4, with D perhaps TRBD1 (5 bases). The sample taken for sequencing was PBMCs. The CDR3 DNA follows: TGTGCCAGTAGTATAAGGGGTCCTATAAATGAAAAACTGTTTTTT. The encoded protein is CASSIRGPINEKLFF.